This T cell receptor (beta chain) was recovered during a study of T-cell reconstitution after alpha-beta-depleted transplantation in children. General study points: Reports say that about two months after transplant, the alpha-beta T cells came out of several hundred graft clones that had expanded. Surviving recipient T cells and thymic progenitors underlay high day-60 TCRbeta diversity in some patients. The main origin of T-cell counts and diversity one year after transplant was newly produced T cells.

Unique molecular identifiers were incorporated into the prepared TCRbeta library. TCRdb used MiXCR to reprocess the PCR reads, holding one entry per CDR3 protein. Of around 500,000 distinct CDR3 sequences listed, 23% are singletons. CDR1 SGHRS and CDR2 YFSETQ come from the germline V gene. V was shortened by 0 bases and J by 0 bases, with 13 bases between the two germline ends. This CDR3 spans 17 amino acids. Ten or more counts support this clonotype. What it recognizes is unknown. Sequences were derived from PBMCs, mostly from graft donor cells, sampled 360 days after TCRalphabeta/CD19-depleted stem cell transplant. The TCR comes from a boy in the first two years of life who had a stem cell transplant for acute myeloid leukemia, so the T cells may come from the graft donor. The J gene is TRBJ2-1, the V gene TRBV5-1; no reliable D call. The CDR3 nucleotides are TGCGCCAGCAGCTTGGCAAGGCAGAGATACTCCTACAATGAGCAGTTCTTC. Protein product: CASSLARQRYSYNEQFF. Based on the CDR3 plus reference TRBV5-1 and TRBJ2-1, the full variable domain is KAGVTQTPRYLIKTRGQQVTLSCSPISGHRSVSWYQQTPGQGLQFLFEYFSETQRNKGNFPGRFSGRQFSNSRSEMNVSTLELGDSALYLCASSLARQRYSYNEQFFGPGTRLTVL.